Listed here are 6 T cell receptor beta chains from one sample, sequenced in a study of HIV-infected patients and healthy controls. TCRdb re-derived calls from the 5' RACE reads in MiXCR, one entry per CDR3 protein. Of some 20,000 distinct CDR3 sequences in the sample, around 19% were seen once. The sample was CD8+ T cells from blood. The receptors here all came from a human donor in good health.

This clonotype was counted many times. The chain joins TRBV12-3 or TRBV12-4 to TRBJ2-2; unclear D gene. The ends were cut back, 6 bases at V and 6 bases at J, with 14 bases in the middle. The CDR3 length is 14 residues. The CDR3 sequence is CASRLTQTPGELFF. The CDR3 DNA is TGTGCCAGCAGGCTGACCCAGACCCCCGGGGAGCTGTTTTTT.

The chain employs TRBV5-6 and TRBJ1-1; no clear D gene. V gave up 2 bases and J gave up 4 bases, with 9 bases separating them. The germline V gene encodes CDR1 SGHDT and CDR2 YYEEEE. The CDR3 loop spans 13 amino acids. This CDR3 is CASSFSGGTEAFF. The CDR3 coding sequence is TGTGCCAGCAGCTTTAGTGGAGGCACTGAAGCTTTCTTT.

This clonotype has at least ten counts. The chain joins TRBV2 to TRBJ2-1; 12 bases fit TRBD2. The J segment lost 5 bases and the V segment lost 8 bases, leaving 13 bases of the junction unmatched. This CDR3 is built from 17 residues. Germline V gene sequence: CDR1 SNHLY, CDR2 FYNNEI. CDR3 loop: CASPGPSGRATNNEQFF. The CDR3 DNA sequence: TGTGCCAGCCCGGGGCCTAGCGGGAGGGCCACAAACAATGAGCAGTTCTTC.

The chain is built from TRBV7-6 and TRBJ1-2; 9 bases map to TRBD1. Germline CDR1 is SGHVS and CDR2 is FNYEAQ. J was trimmed by 7 bases and V by 3 bases; bases with no gene match: 6. There are 14 residues in the CDR3. Here the CDR3 DNA reads TGTGCCAGCAGCTTGTTGACAGGGGGACTTGGCTACACCTTC. Encoded protein: CASSLLTGGLGYTF.

The rearrangement joins TRBV9 to TRBJ2-3; weak D call: TRBD2 (6 bases). The CDR3 runs 14 residues. With 2 bases removed from V and 4 bases from J, the gap between germline ends came to 11 bases. From germline, CDR1 is SGDLS and CDR2 YYNGEE. The CDR3 spells CASSVGGASDTQYF. Written as DNA, the CDR3 is TGTGCCAGCAGCGTTGGCGGGGCGTCAGATACGCAGTATTTT.

In the case of this clonotype: This may stem from a read error, because a much larger clone lies one nucleotide away. CDR3 loop: CSATTGTSVIYPSTDTQYF. CDR3 bases: TGCAGTGCTACCACCGGGACTAGCGTCATATACCCTAGCACAGATACGCAGTATTTT. The genes are TRBV20-1 and TRBJ2-3; TRBD2 matches at 10 bases. This CDR3 is 19 amino acids long. Germline V gene sequence: CDR1 DFQATT, CDR2 SNEGSKA (reference sequence). With V trimmed by 4 bases and J by 0 bases, 16 bases remained unmatched.